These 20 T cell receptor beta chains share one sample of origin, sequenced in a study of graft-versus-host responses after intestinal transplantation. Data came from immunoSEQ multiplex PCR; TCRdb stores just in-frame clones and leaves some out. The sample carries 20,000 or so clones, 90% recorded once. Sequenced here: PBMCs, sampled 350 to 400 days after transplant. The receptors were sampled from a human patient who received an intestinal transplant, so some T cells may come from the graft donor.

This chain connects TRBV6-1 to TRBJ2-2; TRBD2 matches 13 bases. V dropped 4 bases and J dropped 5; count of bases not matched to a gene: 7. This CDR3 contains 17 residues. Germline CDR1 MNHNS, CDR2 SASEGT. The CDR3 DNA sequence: TGTGCCAGCAGTGCCGGACTAGCGGGAGTGGGAACCGGGGAGCTGTTTTTT. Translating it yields CASSAGLAGVGTGELFF.

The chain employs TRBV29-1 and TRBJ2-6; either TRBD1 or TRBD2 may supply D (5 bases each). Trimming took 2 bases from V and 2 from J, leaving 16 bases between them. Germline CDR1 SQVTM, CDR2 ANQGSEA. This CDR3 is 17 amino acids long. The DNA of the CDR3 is TGCAGCGTTGAAAGCGGCAGGGAAGGACCTGGGGCCAACGTCCTGACTTTC. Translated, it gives CSVESGREGPGANVLTF.

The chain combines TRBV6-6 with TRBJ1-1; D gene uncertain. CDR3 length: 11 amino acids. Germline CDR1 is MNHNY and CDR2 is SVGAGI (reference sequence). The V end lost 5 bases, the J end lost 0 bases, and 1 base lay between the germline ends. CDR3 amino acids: CASSVNTEAFF. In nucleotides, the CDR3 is TGTGCCAGCAGTGTGAACACTGAAGCTTTCTTT.

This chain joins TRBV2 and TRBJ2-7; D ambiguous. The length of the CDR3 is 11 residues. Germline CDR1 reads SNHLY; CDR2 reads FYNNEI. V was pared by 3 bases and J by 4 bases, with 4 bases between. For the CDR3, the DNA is TGTGCCAGCAGTGATGCGTACGAGCAGTACTTC. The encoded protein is CASSDAYEQYF.

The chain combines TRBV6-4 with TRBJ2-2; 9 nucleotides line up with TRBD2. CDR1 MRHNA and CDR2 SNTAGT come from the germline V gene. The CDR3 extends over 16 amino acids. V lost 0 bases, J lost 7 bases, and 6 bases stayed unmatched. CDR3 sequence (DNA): TGTGCCAGCAGTGACTCGGCGGGGGGGGACATCGGGGAGCTGTTTTTT. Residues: CASSDSAGGDIGELFF.

CDR3 sequence (DNA): TGCGCCAGCAGCTTGAACAGCCGCACTGAAGCTTTCTTT. It is translated as CASSLNSRTEAFF. V is TRBV5-1 and J is TRBJ1-1, with no clear D. V was clipped by 1 base and J by 4 bases, with 8 bases between them. This CDR3 spans 13 amino acids. Germline CDR1 is SGHRS and CDR2 is YFSETQ.

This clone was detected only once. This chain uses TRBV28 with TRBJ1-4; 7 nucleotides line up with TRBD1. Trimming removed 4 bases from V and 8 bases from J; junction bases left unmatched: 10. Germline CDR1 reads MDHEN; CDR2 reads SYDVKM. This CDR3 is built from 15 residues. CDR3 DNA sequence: TGTGCCAGCAGTTCATGGGGACAGAAGGAGGAAAAACTGTTTTTT. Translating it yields CASSSWGQKEEKLFF.

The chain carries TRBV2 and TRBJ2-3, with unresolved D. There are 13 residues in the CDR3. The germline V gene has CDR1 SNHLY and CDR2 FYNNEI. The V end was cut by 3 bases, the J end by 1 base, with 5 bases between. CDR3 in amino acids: CASSDRGTDTQYF. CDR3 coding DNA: TGTGCCAGCAGTGACCGGGGCACAGATACGCAGTATTTT.

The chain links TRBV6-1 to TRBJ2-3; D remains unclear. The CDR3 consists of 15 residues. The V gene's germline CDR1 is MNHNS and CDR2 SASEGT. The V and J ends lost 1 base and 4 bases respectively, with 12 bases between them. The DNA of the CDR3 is TGTGCCAGCAGTGAAGGGGGAATCTTCGCAGATACGCAGTATTTT. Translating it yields CASSEGGIFADTQYF.

The CDR3 protein is CSVDQGQKYQETQYF. In DNA form, the CDR3 reads TGCAGCGTTGACCAGGGACAAAAGTACCAAGAGACCCAGTACTTC. This chain connects TRBV29-1 to TRBJ2-5; TRBD1 is a possible D gene (6 bases). Germline CDR1 SQVTM, CDR2 ANQGSEA. The CDR3 spans 15 residues. With 3 bases removed from V and 0 bases from J, the gap between germline ends came to 14 bases.

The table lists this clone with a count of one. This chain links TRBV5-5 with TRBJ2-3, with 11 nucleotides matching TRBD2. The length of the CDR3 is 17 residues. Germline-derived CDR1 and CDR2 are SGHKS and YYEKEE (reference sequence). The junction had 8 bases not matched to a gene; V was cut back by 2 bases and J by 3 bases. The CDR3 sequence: CASSFTASGGLTDTQYF. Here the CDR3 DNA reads TGTGCCAGCAGCTTTACGGCTAGCGGGGGGTTAACAGATACGCAGTATTTT.

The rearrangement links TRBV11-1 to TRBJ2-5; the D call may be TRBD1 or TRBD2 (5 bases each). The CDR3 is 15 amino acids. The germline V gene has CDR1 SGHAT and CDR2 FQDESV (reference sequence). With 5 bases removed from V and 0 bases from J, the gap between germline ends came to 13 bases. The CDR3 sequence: CASSTAGTNQETQYF. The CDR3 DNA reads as TGTGCCAGCAGCACGGCCGGGACCAACCAAGAGACCCAGTACTTC.

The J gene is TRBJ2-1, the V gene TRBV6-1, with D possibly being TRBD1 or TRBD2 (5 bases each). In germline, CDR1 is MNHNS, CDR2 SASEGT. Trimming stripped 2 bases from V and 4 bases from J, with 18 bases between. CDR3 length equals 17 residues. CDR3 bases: TGTGCCAGCAGTGAACTACTGGGACCAGGGAGTTACAATGAGCAGTTCTTC. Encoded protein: CASSELLGPGSYNEQFF.

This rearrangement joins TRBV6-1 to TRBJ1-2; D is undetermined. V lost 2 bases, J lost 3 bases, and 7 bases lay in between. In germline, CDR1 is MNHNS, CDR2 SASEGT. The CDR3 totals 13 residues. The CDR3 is CASSENKYYGYTF. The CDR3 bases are TGTGCCAGCAGTGAAAACAAATACTATGGCTACACCTTC.

CDR3 nucleotide sequence: TGTGCCAGCAGTTACTCCAGGGAACCGATATACGAGCAGTACTTC. Amino acid sequence: CASSYSREPIYEQYF. The chain uses TRBV6-5 and TRBJ2-7, with D possibly TRBD1 on 5 matching bases. Deletions cut 0 bases from V and 4 bases from J, with 13 bases between. Germline V gives CDR1 MNHEY, CDR2 SVGAGI. The CDR3 has 15 residues.

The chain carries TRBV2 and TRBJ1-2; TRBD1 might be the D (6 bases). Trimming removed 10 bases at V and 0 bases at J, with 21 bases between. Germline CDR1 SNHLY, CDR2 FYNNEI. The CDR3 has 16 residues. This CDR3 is CATLRWGGPANYGYTF. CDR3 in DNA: TGTGCCACTCTCCGTTGGGGGGGCCCGGCTAACTATGGCTACACCTTC. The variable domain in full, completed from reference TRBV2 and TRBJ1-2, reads EPEVTQTPSHQVTQMGQEVILRCVPISNHLYFYWYRQILGQKVEFLVSFYNNEISEKSEIFDDQFSVERPDGSNFTLKIRSTKLEDSAMYFCATLRWGGPANYGYTFGSGTRLTVV.

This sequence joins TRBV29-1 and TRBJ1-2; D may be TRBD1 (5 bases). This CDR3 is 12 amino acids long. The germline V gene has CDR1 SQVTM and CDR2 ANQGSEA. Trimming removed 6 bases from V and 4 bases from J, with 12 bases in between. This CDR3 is CSVPGRGYGYTF. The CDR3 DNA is TGCAGCGTCCCGGGAAGGGGCTATGGCTACACCTTC.

CDR3 DNA sequence: TGTGCCAGCAGAACTAGCGGGGGTAGTGTTACGCAGTATTTT. This encodes CASRTSGGSVTQYF. This rearrangement joins TRBV6-5 to TRBJ2-3; 11 bases map to TRBD2. The CDR3 is 14 amino acids. CDR1 MNHEY and CDR2 SVGAGI come from the germline V gene. Trimming cost V 6 bases and J 8 bases; bases outside gene matches: 7.

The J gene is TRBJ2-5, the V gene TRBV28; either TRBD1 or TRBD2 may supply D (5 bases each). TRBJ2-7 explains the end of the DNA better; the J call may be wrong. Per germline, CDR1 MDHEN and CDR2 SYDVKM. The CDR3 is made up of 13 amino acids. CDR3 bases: TGTGCCAGCAGATCCGGGACGAGGGGCGAGCAGTACTTC. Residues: CASRSGTRGEQYF.

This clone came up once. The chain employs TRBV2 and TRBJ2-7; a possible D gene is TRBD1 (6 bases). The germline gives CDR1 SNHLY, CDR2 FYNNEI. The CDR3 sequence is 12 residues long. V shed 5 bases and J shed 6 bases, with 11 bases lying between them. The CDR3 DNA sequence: TGTGCCAGCAGTTCCACCAGGGGCGAGCAGTACTTC. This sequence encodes CASSSTRGEQYF.